The 7 T cell receptor beta chains presented below share a single source sample, sequenced in a study of blood T cell repertoires in COVID-19. Assay used: immunoSEQ multiplex PCR; TCRdb lists only in-frame clones, some missing. The sample has about 95,000 clones, about 84% seen once; the top ten hold roughly 25%. The source material was peripheral blood. The origin of the receptors is a man older than 75 with active or convalescent COVID-19.

In DNA, the CDR3 is TGTGCCAGCAGCGTAGGTGGAGACGTGCGGTTTCACAATGAGCAGTTCTTC. Encoded protein: CASSVGGDVRFHNEQFF. The chain links TRBV9 to TRBJ2-1; D call uncertain. This CDR3 comprises 17 residues. Trimming removed 0 bases from V and 5 bases from J, with 18 bases in between. Germline-derived CDR1 and CDR2 are SGDLS and YYNGEE.

The V call is TRBV10-1, the J call TRBJ1-5, with 7 bases matching TRBD1. V shed 2 bases and J 3 bases; nucleotides not matched to a gene: 19. The germline gives CDR1 WNHNN, CDR2 SYGVQD (reference sequence). The CDR3 loop spans 20 amino acids. CDR3 in DNA: TGCGCCAGCAGTGAGGAGGGACAGCCTTCGATTCTAACCTCCAATCAGCCCCAGCATTTT. This codes for CASSEEGQPSILTSNQPQHF.

This clone was picked up a small number of times. CDR3 region: CASSWKQGDSNQPQHF. CDR3 sequence (DNA): TGTGCCAGCAGTTGGAAGCAGGGGGATAGCAATCAGCCCCAGCATTTT. This chain joins TRBV6-6 and TRBJ1-5; 7 positions agree with TRBD1. There are 16 residues in the CDR3. With V trimmed by 4 bases and J by 0 bases, 6 bases remained unmatched. Germline V gives CDR1 MNHNY, CDR2 SVGAGI (reference sequence).

The chain is built from TRBV5-6 and TRBJ1-6, with TRBD1 identical over 8 bases. Germline V lookup: CDR1 SGHDT, CDR2 YYEEEE. V gave up 4 bases and J gave up 4 bases; unmatched junction bases: 7. CDR3 length: 16 residues. The DNA for the CDR3 is TGTGCCAGCAGCCCCCGACAGGGGCGGTATAATTCACCCCTCCACTTT. Translation: CASSPRQGRYNSPLHF.

This clone has just one count. V is TRBV24-1 and J is TRBJ2-5, with a weak D call TRBD1 (5 bases). The V gene's germline CDR1 is KGHDR and CDR2 SFDVKD. This CDR3 region has 16 residues. V gave up 0 bases and J gave up 3 bases, with 13 bases separating them. DNA for the CDR3: TGTGCCACCAGTGATTTGTCCCGAGGACACAAAGAGACCCAGTACTTC. Protein: CATSDLSRGHKETQYF.

V and J are TRBV2 and TRBJ1-2, with D possibly matching TRBD1 (6 bases). CDR3 length: 13 residues. From germline, CDR1 is SNHLY and CDR2 FYNNEI. Trimming removed 8 bases at V and 4 bases at J, with 14 bases between. The CDR3 loop reads CASLRLRGYGYTF. CDR3 DNA: TGTGCCAGCTTGCGCCTCAGGGGCTATGGCTACACCTTC. Complete variable domain (other parts from reference TRBV2 and TRBJ1-2): EPEVTQTPSHQVTQMGQEVILRCVPISNHLYFYWYRQILGQKVEFLVSFYNNEISEKSEIFDDQFSVERPDGSNFTLKIRSTKLEDSAMYFCASLRLRGYGYTFGSGTRLTVV.

The CDR3 sequence is CASSLAGSGGLSTDTQYF. DNA for the CDR3: TGTGCCAGCAGCTTGGCGGGTAGCGGGGGGCTCAGCACAGATACGCAGTATTTT. The V gene is TRBV5-6, the J gene TRBJ2-3; 10 bases match TRBD2. V dropped 0 bases and J dropped 0; count of bases not matched to a gene: 7. Germline lookup yields CDR1 SGHDT and CDR2 YYEEEE. The CDR3 has 18 amino acids. The full variable domain, its missing parts supplied by reference TRBV5-6 and TRBJ2-3, is DAGVTQSPTHLIKTRGQQVTLRCSPKSGHDTVSWYQQALGQGPQFIFQYYEEEERQRGNFPDRFSGHQFPNYSSELNVNALLLGDSALYLCASSLAGSGGLSTDTQYFGPGTRLTVL.